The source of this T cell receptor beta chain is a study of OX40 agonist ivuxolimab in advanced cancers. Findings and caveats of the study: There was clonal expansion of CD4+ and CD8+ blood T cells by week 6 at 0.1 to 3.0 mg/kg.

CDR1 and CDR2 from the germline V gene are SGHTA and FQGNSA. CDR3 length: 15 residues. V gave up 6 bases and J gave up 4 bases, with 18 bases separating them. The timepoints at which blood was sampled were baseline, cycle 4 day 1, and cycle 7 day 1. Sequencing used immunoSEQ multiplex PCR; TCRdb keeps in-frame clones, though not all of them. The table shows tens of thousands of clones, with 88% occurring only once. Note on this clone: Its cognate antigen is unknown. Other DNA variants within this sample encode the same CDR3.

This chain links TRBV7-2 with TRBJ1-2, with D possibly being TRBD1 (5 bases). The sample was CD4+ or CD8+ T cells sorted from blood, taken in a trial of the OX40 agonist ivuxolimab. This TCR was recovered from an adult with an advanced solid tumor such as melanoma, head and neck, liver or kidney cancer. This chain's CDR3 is CASRHAGAEFYGYTF. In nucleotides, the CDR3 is TGTGCCAGCAGACACGCCGGGGCCGAGTTCTATGGCTACACCTTC.